Below, 3 T cell receptor beta chains from the same sample are listed, as sequenced in a study of blood T cell repertoires in COVID-19. Sequencing used immunoSEQ multiplex PCR; TCRdb keeps in-frame clones, though not all of them. The sample holds 95,000 to 110,000 clones; 70% to 90% are singletons and the top ten take 2.5% to 3.5%. The sequenced sample was peripheral blood. The receptor set was obtained from a man aged 50-60 years in a cohort sampled during active COVID-19.

In its sample, this clone was seen once. This chain links TRBV5-1 with TRBJ1-6; possible D gene TRBD1, 5 bases. The length of the CDR3 is 16 residues. Germline values: CDR1 SGHRS, CDR2 YFSETQ. V was cut by 0 bases and J by 8 bases, with 15 bases left in between. CDR3 sequence (DNA): TGCGCCAGCAGCTTGGGTGGCAGGGCGTTGCATTCACCCCTCCACTTT. It specifies CASSLGGRALHSPLHF.

The chain recombines TRBV5-1 with TRBJ1-1; no clear D. V was pared by 0 bases and J by 7 bases, with 7 bases between. The CDR3 spans 12 residues. Germline values: CDR1 SGHRS, CDR2 YFSETQ. CDR3 DNA: TGCGCCAGCAGCTTGGGACAAAGTGAAGCTTTCTTT. It codes for CASSLGQSEAFF. The full variable domain, rest sourced from reference TRBV5-1 and TRBJ1-1, is KAGVTQTPRYLIKTRGQQVTLSCSPISGHRSVSWYQQTPGQGLQFLFEYFSETQRNKGNFPGRFSGRQFSNSRSEMNVSTLELGDSALYLCASSLGQSEAFFGQGTRLTVV.

The chain carries TRBV12-3 or TRBV12-4 and TRBJ2-1; TRBD1 matches 7 bases. The CDR3 has 13 residues. The V gene end was trimmed by 5 bases and the J gene end by 4 bases; junction bases not matched to a gene: 2. In nucleotides, the CDR3 is TGTGCCAGCAGTCAGGGGGTATACAATGAGCAGTTCTTC. Its translation is CASSQGVYNEQFF.